These 5 T cell receptor beta chains came from one sample sequenced in a study of blood T cell repertoires in COVID-19. Sequencing used immunoSEQ multiplex PCR; TCRdb keeps in-frame clones, though not all of them. Of over 200,000 clones listed, 87% are singletons. Input material: PBMCs or T cells enriched from blood (not recorded which). Receptors originate from a man under 40 who had recovered from COVID-19.

The rearrangement uses TRBV9 and TRBJ2-7; tentative D call: TRBD1 (7 bases). Trimming cost V 3 bases and J 5 bases, with 12 bases left between them. The CDR3 runs 13 residues. Per the germline V gene, CDR1 is SGDLS and CDR2 is YYNGEE. The CDR3 nucleotides are TGTGCCAGCAGCGGGGGGGACAGCCACGAGCAGTACTTC. It encodes CASSGGDSHEQYF.

This clone was counted a single time. The chain has TRBV7-2 and TRBJ2-7; 9 nucleotides align to TRBD1. After removal of 5 bases from V and 3 bases from J, the junction contained 8 bases not matched to a gene. The CDR3 length is 15 residues. CDR1 SGHTA and CDR2 FQGNSA come from the germline V gene. The CDR3 DNA reads TGTGCCAGCAGCGCCGGGACAGGGTCTTTCTACGAGCAGTACTTC. Its translation is CASSAGTGSFYEQYF. The whole variable domain, remainder taken from reference TRBV7-2 and TRBJ2-7, is GAGVSQSPSNKVTEKGKDVELRCDPISGHTALYWYRQSLGQGLEFLIYFQGNSAPDKSGLPSDRFSAERTGGSVSTLTIQRTQQEDSAVYLCASSAGTGSFYEQYFGPGTRLTVT.

The chain joins TRBV19 to TRBJ1-5; D might be TRBD1 (6 bases). CDR1 is LNHDA and CDR2 is SQIVND in the germline V gene (reference sequence). V was shortened by 3 bases and J by 5 bases, with 11 bases between the two germline ends. The CDR3 consists of 14 residues. CDR3 in DNA: TGTGCCAGTAGTATGCGGCAGGGGCATCAGCCCCAGCATTTT. Its translation is CASSMRQGHQPQHF. Full variable domain (outside the CDR3, taken from reference TRBV19 and TRBJ1-5): DGGITQSPKYLFRKEGQNVTLSCEQNLNHDAMYWYRQDPGQGLRLIYYSQIVNDFQKGDIAEGYSVSREKKESFPLTVTSAQKNPTAFYLCASSMRQGHQPQHFGDGTRLSIL.

The J gene is TRBJ1-2, the V gene TRBV6-5; perhaps TRBD1 as D (5 bases). The germline V gene has CDR1 MNHEY and CDR2 SVGAGI. V was shortened by 7 bases and J by 4 bases, with 7 bases between the two germline ends. The length of the CDR3 is 11 residues. The CDR3 protein is CASKRGYGYTF. CDR3 nucleotides: TGTGCCAGCAAAAGGGGCTATGGCTACACCTTC.

The V gene is TRBV2, the J gene TRBJ2-5; no definite D call. Trimming took off 4 bases at V and 8 bases at J, with 11 bases between the two ends. The CDR3 has 12 amino acids. CDR1 SNHLY and CDR2 FYNNEI come from the germline V gene. CDR3 loop: CASSVSSVTQYF. The CDR3 coding sequence is TGTGCCAGCAGTGTAAGCTCCGTAACCCAGTACTTC.